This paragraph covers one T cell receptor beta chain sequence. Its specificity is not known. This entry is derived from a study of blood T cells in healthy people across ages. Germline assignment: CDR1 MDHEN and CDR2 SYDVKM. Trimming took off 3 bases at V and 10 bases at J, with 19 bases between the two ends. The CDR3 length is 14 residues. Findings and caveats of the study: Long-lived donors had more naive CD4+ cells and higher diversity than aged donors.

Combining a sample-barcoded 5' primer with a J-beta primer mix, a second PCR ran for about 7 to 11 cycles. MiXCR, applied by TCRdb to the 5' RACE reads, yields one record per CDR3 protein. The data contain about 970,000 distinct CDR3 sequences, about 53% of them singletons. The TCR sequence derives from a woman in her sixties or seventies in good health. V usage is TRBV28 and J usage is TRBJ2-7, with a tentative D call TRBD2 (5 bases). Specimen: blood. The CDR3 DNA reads TGTGCCAGCAGTTTTAATTCCGGGGAACGGAACCAGTACTTC. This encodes CASSFNSGERNQYF.